This is a list of T cell receptor beta chains from one sample in a study of Ad26.COV2.S vaccination and SARS-CoV-2 variants. Some clones are missing from TCRdb's copy, which holds only in-frame ones; the method was immunoSEQ multiplex PCR. The data contain around 300,000 clones, around 89% of them singletons. Source: peripheral blood, taken in a trial of Ad26.COV2.S vaccine versus placebo. The receptors were sampled from a person between 18 and 60 years old who received the Ad26.COV2.S COVID-19 vaccine or a placebo. Both conserved end residues are part of each CDR3. The D gene is left open where the match is weak. Part of the rows lack a size; the others show once, few, many or a class for expanded clones.

j_call clone_size d_call v_call cdr3_nt cdr3_aa
TRBJ2-5 NA NA TRBV5-4 TGTGCCAGCAGCGGGAACCAAGAGACCCAGTACTTC CASSGNQETQYF
TRBJ1-6 few TRBD1 TRBV7-9 TGTGCCAGCAGCTTGGAGGGACAGGGGAATTCACCCCTCCACTTT CASSLEGQGNSPLHF
TRBJ2-1 NA TRBD2 TRBV19 TGTGCCAGTAGTCCCAGACTAGCGGGAGGTAGGATTTACAATGAGCAGTTCTTC CASSPRLAGGRIYNEQFF
TRBJ2-7 many NA TRBV6-2/TRBV6-3 TGTGCCAGCAGTTACTCGGAGGGCTACGAGCAGTACTTC CASSYSEGYEQYF
TRBJ2-2 NA TRBD1 TRBV11-2 TGTGCCAGCAGCTTAGCACAGGGGGCCACCGGGGAGCTGTTTTTT CASSLAQGATGELFF
TRBJ2-5 NA NA TRBV30 TGTGCCTGGAGCGCCCCCCGGGTTAGCGGCGCGGAGACCCAGTACTTC CAWSAPRVSGAETQYF
TRBJ1-5 NA NA TRBV5-6 TGTGCCAGCAGTCGTGGACGGATTAGCAATCAGCCCCAGCATTTT CASSRGRISNQPQHF
TRBJ1-2 NA NA TRBV6-6 TGTGCCAGCCTCGGCAGGACCTCCTATGGCTACACCTTC CASLGRTSYGYTF
TRBJ2-6 NA NA TRBV25-1 TGTGCCAGCAGTCTGGGACCCTCTGGGGCCAACGTCCTGACTTTC CASSLGPSGANVLTF
TRBJ1-5 once NA TRBV10-2 TGCGCCAGCAGTGCCCTACGGGAGCAGCCCCAGCATTTT CASSALREQPQHF
TRBJ1-5 NA TRBD1 TRBV6-6 TGTGCCAGCAGCCTGACAGGGCGCGAGCGTCAGCCCCAGCATTTT CASSLTGRERQPQHF
TRBJ1-6 NA NA TRBV4-2 TGTGCCAGCAGCCGGTCCGGGTCTAATTCACCCCTCCACTTT CASSRSGSNSPLHF
TRBJ2-7 once NA TRBV18 TGTGCCAGCTCACCACCGAAGGGCGAGCAGTACTTC CASSPPKGEQYF
TRBJ1-2 NA NA TRBV30 TGTGCCTGGAGAGGGGGGTCAAGTGGCTACACCTTC CAWRGGSSGYTF
TRBJ2-7 once NA TRBV28 TGTGCCAGCAGTTCACAGGGTTATTCCTACGAGCAGTACTTC CASSSQGYSYEQYF
TRBJ2-1 NA NA TRBV30 TGTGCCTGGACGGCGGGATCCGCTTACAATGAGCAGTTCTTC CAWTAGSAYNEQFF
TRBJ2-7 NA NA TRBV11-2 TGTGCCAGCAGCTTAGGTAGCCATGCCTACGAGCAGTACTTC CASSLGSHAYEQYF
TRBJ2-2 NA TRBD1 TRBV6-1 TGTGCCAGCAGTGAAGTAGGGACAGCGAACACCGGGGAGCTGTTTTTT CASSEVGTANTGELFF
TRBJ2-1 once TRBD2 TRBV28 TGTGCCAGCAGTTTATCCCTAGCGGGAGGGTTCAATGAGCAGTTCTTC CASSLSLAGGFNEQFF
TRBJ1-1 NA NA TRBV5-6 TGTGCCAGCAGCGAATCAGGGGTGAACACTGAAGCTTTCTTT CASSESGVNTEAFF
TRBJ2-5 NA NA TRBV7-9 TGTGCCAGCAGCCCTCCTTATCAAGAGACCCAGTACTTC CASSPPYQETQYF
TRBJ1-3 NA NA TRBV5-4 TGTGCCAGCAGCCAAACCCGGGCTGGGTCTGGAAACACCATATATTTT CASSQTRAGSGNTIYF
TRBJ2-2 NA NA TRBV11-2 TGTGCCAGCAGCTTAGTGGTCGGGGAGCTGTTTTTT CASSLVVGELFF
TRBJ2-1 NA TRBD1 TRBV19 TGTGCCAGTAGTATAGTGTGGACGGGGACAGGGTGGTCCAATGAGCAGTTCTTC CASSIVWTGTGWSNEQFF
TRBJ1-5 NA NA TRBV7-2 TGTGCCAGCAGCTTGGAGGGGGGACTACGCAATCAGCCCCAGCATTTT CASSLEGGLRNQPQHF
TRBJ2-7 NA NA TRBV2 TGTGCCAGCAGTGAGCAGGTCTACGAGCAGTACTTC CASSEQVYEQYF
TRBJ1-1 NA NA TRBV3-1/TRBV3-2 TGTGCCAGCAGCCCCATTAGCATGAACACTGAAGCTTTCTTT CASSPISMNTEAFF
TRBJ1-5 NA NA TRBV19 TGTGCCAGTGTTACAGGACCAAATAGCAATCAGCCCCAGCATTTT CASVTGPNSNQPQHF
TRBJ2-3 NA NA TRBV18 TGTGCCAGCTCTCGGACAGCCACAGATACGCAGTATTTT CASSRTATDTQYF
TRBJ2-5 NA NA TRBV5-4 TGTGCCAGCAGCCTGGGCCCCACAGAAGAGACCCAGTACTTC CASSLGPTEETQYF
TRBJ2-1 NA NA TRBV5-1 TGCGCCAGCAGCTTCGGCGGGACAACCTACAATGAGCAGTTCTTC CASSFGGTTYNEQFF